These 14 T cell receptor beta chains originate from one sample sequenced in a study of T cells in Graves' hyperthyroidism and ophthalmopathy. RNA transcripts gave rise to amplified TCR beta CDR3 regions. First-round RT-PCR with HTBI primers amplified the TCR CDR3 region. TCRdb re-called the multiplex PCR reads through MiXCR, storing one row per CDR3 protein. The sample lists around 720,000 distinct CDR3 sequences, 35% occurring once. Sequencing was carried out using blood. The receptors derive from a woman aged 40 to 50 with Graves' hyperthyroidism.

This clonotype occurred many times. J is TRBJ2-5 and V is TRBV18; D gene ambiguous. V lost 8 bases and J lost 2, with 9 bases in between. Germline CDR1 is KGHSH and CDR2 is LQKENI. CDR3 length: 12 residues. The CDR3 here is CASSPQQETQYF. In DNA, the CDR3 is TGTGCCAGCAGCCCACAACAAGAGACCCAGTACTTC.

The CDR3 region has the DNA TGCGCCAGCAGCCAGAGCCCCGTAGAGGGGGCGTATGGCTACACCTTC. Translated: CASSQSPVEGAYGYTF. This rearrangement joins TRBV4-3 to TRBJ1-2; 7 bases map to TRBD1. V dropped 3 bases and J dropped 5; count of bases not matched to a gene: 12. Germline CDR1 reads LGHNA; CDR2 reads YSLEER. CDR3 length equals 16 residues.

This clonotype was counted at least ten times. This chain uses TRBV5-8 with TRBJ2-5; tentative D call: TRBD2 (7 bases). The germline V gene encodes CDR1 SGHTS and CDR2 YDEGEE. This CDR3 comprises 15 residues. The V end was cut by 2 bases, the J end by 5 bases, with 16 bases between. In nucleotides, the CDR3 is TGTGCCAGCAGCTTAGGGGGAGGGACTAAGGAGACCCAGTACTTC. Residues: CASSLGGGTKETQYF. Combining the CDR3 with reference TRBV5-8 and TRBJ2-5 gives the whole variable domain EAGVTQSPTHLIKTRGQQATLRCSPISGHTSVYWYQQALGLGLQFLLWYDEGEERNRGNFPPRFSGRQFPNYSSELNVNALELEDSALYLCASSLGGGTKETQYFGPGTRLLVL.

V is TRBV7-9 and J is TRBJ2-7; the D is unclear. Germline V gene lookup returns CDR1 SEHNR and CDR2 FQNEAQ (reference sequence). CDR3 length: 12 amino acids. The V and J ends lost 1 base and 8 bases respectively, with 9 bases between them. This CDR3 is CASSLGESKQYF. As DNA, the CDR3 is TGTGCCAGCAGCTTAGGGGAATCCAAGCAGTACTTC.

The table lists this clonotype with many counts. This chain joins TRBV9 and TRBJ2-6; the D gene is possibly TRBD1 (5 bases). Germline V lookup: CDR1 SGDLS, CDR2 YYNGEE. This CDR3 region has 15 residues. V lost 4 bases, J lost 1 base, and 9 bases lay in between. CDR3 bases: TGTGCCAGCAGCCCACAGGATTCTGGGGCCAACGTCCTGACTTTC. Translated, it gives CASSPQDSGANVLTF.

Only a few counts were recorded for this clonotype. This chain links TRBV10-3 with TRBJ2-3, with 7 bases that match TRBD2. Germline lookup yields CDR1 ENHRY and CDR2 SYGVKD. V dropped 2 bases and J dropped 3; count of bases not matched to a gene: 2. The CDR3 is made up of 14 amino acids. The CDR3 nucleotides are TGTGCCATCAGTGAGGAAGCGGGAACAGATACGCAGTATTTT. The encoded protein is CAISEEAGTDTQYF.

The chain recombines TRBV6-1 with TRBJ2-5, with no clear D. This CDR3 has 14 amino acids. V was trimmed by 7 bases and J by 0 bases, leaving 12 bases between them. Germline values: CDR1 MNHNS, CDR2 SASEGT. The CDR3 region has the DNA TGTGCCAGCAACGCAAGATACCACCAAGAGACCCAGTACTTC. This codes for CASNARYHQETQYF.

This clonotype was seen a few times. The CDR3 protein is CASSSGTGVGYEQYF. The DNA for the CDR3 is TGTGCCAGCAGTTCCGGGACAGGTGTTGGGTACGAGCAGTACTTC. This chain connects TRBV6-5 to TRBJ2-7; 8 positions agree with TRBD1. J gave up 4 bases and V 4 bases, and 9 bases lay outside the gene matches. This CDR3 contains 15 residues. The V gene's germline CDR1 is MNHEY and CDR2 SVGAGI.

In its sample, this clonotype was seen many times. The chain recombines TRBV19 with TRBJ1-6; D gene ambiguous. Trimming took 11 bases from V and 8 from J, leaving 10 bases between them. The V gene's germline CDR1 is LNHDA and CDR2 SQIVND (reference sequence). The CDR3 has 11 amino acids. CDR3 residues: CAPSGYSPLHF. For the CDR3, the DNA is TGTGCCCCCTCGGGGTATTCACCCCTCCACTTT.

This chain joins TRBV9 and TRBJ2-7; 8 bases are shared with TRBD2. There are 15 residues in the CDR3. Germline CDR1 reads SGDLS; CDR2 reads YYNGEE. The junction had 8 bases not matched to a gene; V was cut back by 0 bases and J by 6 bases. CDR3 sequence: CASSVEGTGGIEQYF. The CDR3 DNA follows: TGTGCCAGCAGCGTAGAGGGGACGGGGGGGATCGAGCAGTACTTC.

This chain connects TRBV12-3 or TRBV12-4 to TRBJ2-2; the D call may be TRBD1 or TRBD2 (6 bases each). V lost 5 bases and J 7 bases, leaving 11 bases between the germline ends. This CDR3 spans 13 amino acids. The CDR3 region has the DNA TGTGCCAGCAGTCGACAGGAGGGCGGGGAGCTGTTTTTT. It is translated as CASSRQEGGELFF.

This clonotype was counted at least ten times. This chain joins TRBV10-3 and TRBJ1-1; D remains ambiguous. Trimming stripped 2 bases from V and 7 bases from J, with 8 bases between. There are 12 residues in the CDR3. Germline values: CDR1 ENHRY, CDR2 SYGVKD. CDR3 DNA: TGTGCCATCAGTGAGAATTTAAGTGAAGCTTTCTTT. Translated: CAISENLSEAFF.

This clonotype has only a few counts. V usage is TRBV10-3 and J usage is TRBJ1-1; D not certain. Germline CDR1 is ENHRY and CDR2 is SYGVKD. This CDR3 contains 13 residues. Trimming cost V 7 bases and J 1 base, with 10 bases left between them. As DNA, the CDR3 is TGTGCCATCAACCCATCACAGAACACTGAAGCTTTCTTT. Its protein is CAINPSQNTEAFF.

The gene calls are TRBV7-6 and TRBJ1-5; D not certain. The germline V gene has CDR1 SGHVS and CDR2 FNYEAQ. The CDR3 sequence is 12 residues long. The CDR3 is CASQDRNQPQHF. The CDR3 DNA follows: TGTGCTAGTCAAGATCGCAATCAGCCCCAGCATTTT.